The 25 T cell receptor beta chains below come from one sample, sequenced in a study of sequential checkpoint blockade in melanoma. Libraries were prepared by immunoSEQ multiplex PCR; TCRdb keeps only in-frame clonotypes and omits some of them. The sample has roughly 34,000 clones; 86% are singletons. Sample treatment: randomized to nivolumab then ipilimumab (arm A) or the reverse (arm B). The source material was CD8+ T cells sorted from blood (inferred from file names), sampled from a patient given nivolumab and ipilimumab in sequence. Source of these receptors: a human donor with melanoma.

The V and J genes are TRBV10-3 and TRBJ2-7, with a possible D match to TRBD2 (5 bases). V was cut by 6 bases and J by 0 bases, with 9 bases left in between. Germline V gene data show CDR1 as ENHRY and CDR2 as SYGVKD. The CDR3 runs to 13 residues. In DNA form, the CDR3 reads TGTGCCATCAGCGGGATGGCCTCCTACGAGCAGTACTTC. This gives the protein CAISGMASYEQYF.

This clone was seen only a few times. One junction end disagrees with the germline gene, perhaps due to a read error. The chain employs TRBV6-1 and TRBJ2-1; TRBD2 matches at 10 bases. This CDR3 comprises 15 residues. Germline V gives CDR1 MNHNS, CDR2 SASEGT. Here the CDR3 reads CAISGLAVIHNEQFF. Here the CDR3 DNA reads TGTGCCATCAGTGGACTAGCGGTTATCCACAATGAGCAGTTCTTC.

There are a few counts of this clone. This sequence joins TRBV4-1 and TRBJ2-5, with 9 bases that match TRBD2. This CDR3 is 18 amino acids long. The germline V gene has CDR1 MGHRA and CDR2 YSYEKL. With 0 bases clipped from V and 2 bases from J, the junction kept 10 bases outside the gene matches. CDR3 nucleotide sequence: TGCGCCAGCAGCCAAGAGGGGGCCCGACTAGCGGAGCAAGAGACCCAGTACTTC. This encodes CASSQEGARLAEQETQYF.

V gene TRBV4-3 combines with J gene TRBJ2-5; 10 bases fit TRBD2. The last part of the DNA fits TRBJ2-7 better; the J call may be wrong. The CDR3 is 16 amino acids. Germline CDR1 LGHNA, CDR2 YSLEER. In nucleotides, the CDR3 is TGCGCCAGCAGCCAAGATTTAGCGGGGGGCCTCTACGAGCAGTACTTC. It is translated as CASSQDLAGGLYEQYF.

CDR3 residues: CASKSPYSNQPQHF. The DNA of the CDR3 is TGTGCCAGCAAGTCACCCTATAGCAATCAGCCCCAGCATTTT. The rearrangement links TRBV2 to TRBJ1-5; no clear D. From germline, CDR1 is SNHLY and CDR2 FYNNEI. The CDR3 length is 14 residues. V lost 7 bases to trimming and J lost 0 bases, with 10 bases between them.

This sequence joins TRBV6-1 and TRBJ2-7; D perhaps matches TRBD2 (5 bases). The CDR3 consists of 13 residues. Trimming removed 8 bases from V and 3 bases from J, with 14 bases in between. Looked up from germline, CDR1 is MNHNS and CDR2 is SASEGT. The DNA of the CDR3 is TGTGCCAGCGAGTACGGGGTTCACTACGAGCAGTACTTC. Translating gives CASEYGVHYEQYF.

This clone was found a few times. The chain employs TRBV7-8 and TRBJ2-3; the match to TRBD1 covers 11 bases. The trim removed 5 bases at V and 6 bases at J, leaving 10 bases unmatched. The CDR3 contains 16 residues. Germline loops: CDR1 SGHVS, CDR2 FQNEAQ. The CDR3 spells CASSMDRGPPWDTQYF. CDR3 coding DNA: TGTGCCAGCAGCATGGACAGGGGGCCTCCCTGGGATACGCAGTATTTT.

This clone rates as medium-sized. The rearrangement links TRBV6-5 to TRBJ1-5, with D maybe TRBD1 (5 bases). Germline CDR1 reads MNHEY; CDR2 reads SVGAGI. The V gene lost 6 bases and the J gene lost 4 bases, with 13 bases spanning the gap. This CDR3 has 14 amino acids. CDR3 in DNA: TGTGCCAGCAGCCCCCAGGGTGGGAATCAGCCCCAGCATTTT. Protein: CASSPQGGNQPQHF.

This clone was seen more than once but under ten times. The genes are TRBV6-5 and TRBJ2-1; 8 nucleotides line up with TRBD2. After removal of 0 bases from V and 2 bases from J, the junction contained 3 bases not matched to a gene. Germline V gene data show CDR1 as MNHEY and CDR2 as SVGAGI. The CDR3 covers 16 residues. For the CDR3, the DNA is TGTGCCAGCAGTTACTCCGCGGGGGGAACCTACAATGAGCAGTTCTTC. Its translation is CASSYSAGGTYNEQFF.

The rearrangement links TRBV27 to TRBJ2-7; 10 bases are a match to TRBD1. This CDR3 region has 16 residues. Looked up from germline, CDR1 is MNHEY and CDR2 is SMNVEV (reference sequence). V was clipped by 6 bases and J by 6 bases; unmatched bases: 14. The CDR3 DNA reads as TGTGCCAGCAGCCTACTCACCGGGACAGGGGTTTCCGAGCAGTACTTC. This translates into CASSLLTGTGVSEQYF.

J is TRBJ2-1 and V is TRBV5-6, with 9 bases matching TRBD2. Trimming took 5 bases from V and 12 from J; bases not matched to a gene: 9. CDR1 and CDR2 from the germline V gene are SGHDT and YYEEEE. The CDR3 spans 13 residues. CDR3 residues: CASRGLALRGQFF. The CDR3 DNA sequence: TGTGCCAGCAGGGGACTAGCCCTCAGGGGGCAGTTCTTC.

CDR3 sequence reads: CAISWDRGAEQYF. DNA for the CDR3: TGTGCCATATCGTGGGACAGGGGGGCCGAGCAGTACTTC. The chain recombines TRBV5-4 with TRBJ2-5, with 11 bases aligning to TRBD1. TRBJ2-7 matches the DNA end more closely, so the J call is doubtful. Germline V gene sequence: CDR1 SGHNT, CDR2 YYREEE (reference sequence). The CDR3 totals 13 residues.

Here the CDR3 reads CASSWDRGYGYTF. DNA for the CDR3: TGTGCCAGCAGCTGGGACAGGGGTTATGGCTACACCTTC. V gene TRBV5-4 combines with J gene TRBJ1-2; 10 nucleotides match TRBD1. This CDR3 is built from 13 residues. Trimming removed 3 bases from V and 5 bases from J; junction bases left unmatched: 1. The germline CDR1 and CDR2 sequences are SGHNT and YYREEE (reference sequence). The whole variable domain, filled in from reference TRBV5-4 and TRBJ1-2, reads ETGVTQSPTHLIKTRGQQVTLRCSSQSGHNTVSWYQQALGQGPQFIFQYYREEENGRGNFPPRFSGLQFPNYSSELNVNALELDDSALYLCASSWDRGYGYTFGSGTRLTVV.

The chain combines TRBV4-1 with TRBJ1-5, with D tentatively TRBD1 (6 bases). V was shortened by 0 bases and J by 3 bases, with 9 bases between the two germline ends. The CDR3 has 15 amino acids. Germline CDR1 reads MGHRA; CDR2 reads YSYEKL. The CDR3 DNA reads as TGCGCCAGCAGCCAAGATAACAGGGCCAATCAGCCCCAGCATTTT. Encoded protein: CASSQDNRANQPQHF.

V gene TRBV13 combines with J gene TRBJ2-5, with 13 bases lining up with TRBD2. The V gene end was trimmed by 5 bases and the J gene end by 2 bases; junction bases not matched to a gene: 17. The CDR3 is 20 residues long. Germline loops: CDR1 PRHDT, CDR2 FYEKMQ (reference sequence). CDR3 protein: CASSARLAGGLHLSQETQYF. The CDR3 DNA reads TGTGCCAGCAGCGCTAGACTAGCGGGAGGACTCCATCTTTCGCAAGAGACCCAGTACTTC.

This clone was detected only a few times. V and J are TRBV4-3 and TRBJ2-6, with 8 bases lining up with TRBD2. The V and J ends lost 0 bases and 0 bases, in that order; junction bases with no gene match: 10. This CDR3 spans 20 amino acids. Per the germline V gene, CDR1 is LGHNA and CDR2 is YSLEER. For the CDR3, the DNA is TGCGCCAGCAGCCAAGATCCTGGAGCGGGGGCCCTCTCTGGGGCCAACGTCCTGACTTTC. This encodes CASSQDPGAGALSGANVLTF.

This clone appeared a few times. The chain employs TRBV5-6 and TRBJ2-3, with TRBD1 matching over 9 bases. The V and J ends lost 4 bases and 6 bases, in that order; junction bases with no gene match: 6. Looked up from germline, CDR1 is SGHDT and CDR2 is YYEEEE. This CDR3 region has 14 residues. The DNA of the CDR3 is TGTGCCAGCAGCCCTCTCGGACAGGGGGATACGCAGTATTTT. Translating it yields CASSPLGQGDTQYF.

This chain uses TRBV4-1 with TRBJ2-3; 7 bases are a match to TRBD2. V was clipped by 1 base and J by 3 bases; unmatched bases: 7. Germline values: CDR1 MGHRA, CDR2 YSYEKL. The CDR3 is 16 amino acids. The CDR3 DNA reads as TGCGCCAGCAGCCAAGCCGTGGGAGGGCTGACAGATACGCAGTATTTT. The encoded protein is CASSQAVGGLTDTQYF.

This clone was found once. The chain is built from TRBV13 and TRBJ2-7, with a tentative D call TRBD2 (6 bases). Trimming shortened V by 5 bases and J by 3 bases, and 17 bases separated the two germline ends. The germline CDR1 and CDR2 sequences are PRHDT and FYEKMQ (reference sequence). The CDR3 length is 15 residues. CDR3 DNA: TGTGCCAGCAGCCTATGGGGGGAGTATGGCTACGAGCAGTACTTC. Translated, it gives CASSLWGEYGYEQYF.

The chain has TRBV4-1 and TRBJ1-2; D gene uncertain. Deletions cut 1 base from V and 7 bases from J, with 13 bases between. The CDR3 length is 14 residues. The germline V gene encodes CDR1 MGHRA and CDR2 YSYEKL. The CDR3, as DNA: TGCGCCAGCAGCCAAGTCGTTAACTTCTCTGGCTACACCTTC. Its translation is CASSQVVNFSGYTF.

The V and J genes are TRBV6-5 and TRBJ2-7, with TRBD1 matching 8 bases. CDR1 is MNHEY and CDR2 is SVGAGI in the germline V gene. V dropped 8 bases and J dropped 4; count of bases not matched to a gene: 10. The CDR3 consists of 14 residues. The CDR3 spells CASHRDRWGYEQYF. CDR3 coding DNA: TGTGCCAGCCACAGGGACAGGTGGGGTTACGAGCAGTACTTC.

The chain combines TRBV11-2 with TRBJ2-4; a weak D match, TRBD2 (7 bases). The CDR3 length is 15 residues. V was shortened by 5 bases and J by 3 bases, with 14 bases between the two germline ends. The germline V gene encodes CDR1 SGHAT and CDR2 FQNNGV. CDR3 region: CASSPEGGGKNIQYF. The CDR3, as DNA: TGTGCCAGCAGCCCCGAAGGGGGGGGCAAAAACATTCAGTACTTC.

In DNA form, the CDR3 reads TGTGCCAGCAGTCCCTCCTCAGGGGAAAATTCCTACGAGCAGTACTTC. It encodes CASSPSSGENSYEQYF. The gene calls are TRBV27 and TRBJ2-7; tentative D call: TRBD1 (6 bases). The germline gives CDR1 MNHEY, CDR2 SMNVEV (reference sequence). The CDR3 runs to 16 residues. The ends were cut back, 5 bases at V and 1 base at J, with 18 bases in the middle.

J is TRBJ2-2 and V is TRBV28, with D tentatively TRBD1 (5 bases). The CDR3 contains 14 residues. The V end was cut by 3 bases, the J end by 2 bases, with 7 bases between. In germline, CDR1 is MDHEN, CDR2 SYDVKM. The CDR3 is CASSFQGNTGELFF. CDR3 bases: TGTGCCAGCAGTTTTCAGGGAAACACCGGGGAGCTGTTTTTT.

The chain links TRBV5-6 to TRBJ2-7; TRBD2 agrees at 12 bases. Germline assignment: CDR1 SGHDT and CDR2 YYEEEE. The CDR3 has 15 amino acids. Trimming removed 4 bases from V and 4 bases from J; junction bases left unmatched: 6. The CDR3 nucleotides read TGTGCCAGCAGCCAGGGACTAGCGGGCTGGTACGAGCAGTACTTC. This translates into CASSQGLAGWYEQYF.